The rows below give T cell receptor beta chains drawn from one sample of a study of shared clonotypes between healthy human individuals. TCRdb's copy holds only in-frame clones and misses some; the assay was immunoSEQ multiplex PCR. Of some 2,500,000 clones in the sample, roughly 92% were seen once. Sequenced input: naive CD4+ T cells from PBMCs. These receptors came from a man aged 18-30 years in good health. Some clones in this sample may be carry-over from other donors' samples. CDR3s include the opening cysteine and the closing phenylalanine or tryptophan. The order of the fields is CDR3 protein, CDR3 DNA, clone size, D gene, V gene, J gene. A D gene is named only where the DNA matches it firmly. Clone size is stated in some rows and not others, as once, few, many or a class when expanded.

CDR3 protein: CASSRPGLASDEQFF
CDR3 DNA: TGTGCCAGCAGTAGACCGGGACTAGCTAGTGATGAGCAGTTCTTC
clone size: -
D gene: TRBD2
V gene: TRBV28
J gene: TRBJ2-1

CDR3 protein: CSATGQGMREQYF
CDR3 DNA: TGCAGCGCTACGGGACAGGGAATGCGCGAGCAGTACTTC
clone size: -
D gene: TRBD1
V gene: TRBV29-1
J gene: TRBJ2-7

CDR3 protein: CASSLGTPRSNQPQHF
CDR3 DNA: TGTGCCAGCAGCTTAGGTACGCCTCGAAGCAATCAGCCCCAGCATTTT
clone size: -
D gene: -
V gene: TRBV7-2
J gene: TRBJ1-5

CDR3 protein: CASGDRASGELFF
CDR3 DNA: TGCGCCAGCGGGGACAGGGCTTCAGGGGAGCTGTTTTTT
clone size: once
D gene: TRBD1
V gene: TRBV5-1
J gene: TRBJ2-2

CDR3 protein: CASSSLGGKGYTEAFF
CDR3 DNA: TGTGCCAGCAGTTCCCTCGGTGGAAAGGGTTACACTGAAGCTTTCTTT
clone size: -
D gene: -
V gene: TRBV28
J gene: TRBJ1-1

CDR3 protein: CSVEDRASYEQYF
CDR3 DNA: TGCAGCGTTGAGGACAGGGCCTCCTACGAGCAGTACTTC
clone size: -
D gene: TRBD1
V gene: TRBV29-1
J gene: TRBJ2-7

CDR3 protein: CASSVVELSGNTIYF
CDR3 DNA: TGTGCCAGCAGCGTAGTAGAACTCTCTGGAAACACCATATATTTT
clone size: -
D gene: -
V gene: TRBV9
J gene: TRBJ1-3

CDR3 protein: CATSRGTSATTGELFF
CDR3 DNA: TGTGCCACCAGCAGAGGGACTAGCGCGACCACCGGGGAGCTGTTTTTT
clone size: -
D gene: TRBD2
V gene: TRBV15
J gene: TRBJ2-2

CDR3 protein: CASSLGRVWNEQFF
CDR3 DNA: TGTGCCAGCAGCTTAGGCAGGGTCTGGAATGAGCAGTTCTTC
clone size: once
D gene: -
V gene: TRBV11-2
J gene: TRBJ2-1

CDR3 protein: CASSGGQTNQPQHF
CDR3 DNA: TGTGCCAGCAGTGGGGGACAGACCAATCAGCCCCAGCATTTT
clone size: few
D gene: TRBD1
V gene: TRBV2
J gene: TRBJ1-5

CDR3 protein: CAWSVQGSRTDTQYF
CDR3 DNA: TGTGCCTGGAGTGTTCAGGGGAGCCGCACAGATACGCAGTATTTT
clone size: -
D gene: -
V gene: TRBV30
J gene: TRBJ2-3

CDR3 protein: CASSLWLDNQPQHF
CDR3 DNA: TGTGCCAGCAGCTTGTGGCTGGACAATCAGCCCCAGCATTTT
clone size: -
D gene: -
V gene: TRBV5-8
J gene: TRBJ1-5

CDR3 protein: CASSMGGLPYEQYF
CDR3 DNA: TGTGCCAGTAGTATGGGGGGTCTACCCTACGAGCAGTACTTC
clone size: -
D gene: -
V gene: TRBV19
J gene: TRBJ2-7

CDR3 protein: CASKEGQGAWGPQHF
CDR3 DNA: TGTGCCAGCAAGGAGGGACAGGGGGCATGGGGGCCCCAGCATTTT
clone size: -
D gene: TRBD1
V gene: TRBV2
J gene: TRBJ1-5

CDR3 protein: CASSPDGNQPQHF
CDR3 DNA: TGTGCCAGCAGCCCGGACGGCAATCAGCCCCAGCATTTT
clone size: -
D gene: -
V gene: TRBV5-5
J gene: TRBJ1-5

CDR3 protein: CASTPGRTYGYTF
CDR3 DNA: TGTGCCAGCACCCCGGGACGGACCTATGGCTACACCTTC
clone size: -
D gene: -
V gene: TRBV28
J gene: TRBJ1-2

CDR3 protein: CASSLTGFQETQYF
CDR3 DNA: TGTGCCAGCAGCCTGACAGGGTTCCAAGAGACCCAGTACTTC
clone size: -
D gene: TRBD1
V gene: TRBV6-5
J gene: TRBJ2-5

CDR3 protein: CASSLSAYSNQPQHF
CDR3 DNA: TGTGCCAGCAGTTTGTCGGCATATAGCAATCAGCCCCAGCATTTT
clone size: -
D gene: -
V gene: TRBV27
J gene: TRBJ1-5

CDR3 protein: CASSRFRGGRAGQPQHF
CDR3 DNA: TGTGCCAGCAGCCGATTCCGTGGGGGGCGCGCTGGCCAGCCCCAGCATTTT
clone size: -
D gene: -
V gene: TRBV5-6
J gene: TRBJ1-5

CDR3 protein: CASSEYGTDTQYF
CDR3 DNA: TGTGCCAGCAGTGAATACGGGACAGATACGCAGTATTTT
clone size: -
D gene: -
V gene: TRBV2
J gene: TRBJ2-3

CDR3 protein: CASSTGTAGTIQFF
CDR3 DNA: TGTGCCAGCAGCACAGGGACAGCCGGGACTATTCAGTTCTTC
clone size: once
D gene: -
V gene: TRBV11-2
J gene: TRBJ2-1

CDR3 protein: CASSPPGSDTQYF
CDR3 DNA: TGTGCCAGCAGTCCCCCTGGCTCAGATACGCAGTATTTT
clone size: -
D gene: -
V gene: TRBV6-1
J gene: TRBJ2-3

CDR3 protein: CASSSFRRQENEQFF
CDR3 DNA: TGTGCCAGCAGCTCCTTCAGGCGGCAGGAGAATGAGCAGTTCTTC
clone size: -
D gene: -
V gene: TRBV7-9
J gene: TRBJ2-1

CDR3 protein: CASSPTPGRAGRMNTEAFF
CDR3 DNA: TGTGCCAGCAGTCCTACCCCTGGAAGGGCCGGTCGCATGAACACTGAAGCTTTCTTT
clone size: -
D gene: -
V gene: TRBV27
J gene: TRBJ1-1

CDR3 protein: CASSLKASSNEQFF
CDR3 DNA: TGTGCCAGCAGTTTAAAGGCTAGCAGTAATGAGCAGTTCTTC
clone size: -
D gene: -
V gene: TRBV27
J gene: TRBJ2-1

CDR3 protein: CASSPHLGNANEQFF
CDR3 DNA: TGTGCCAGCAGCCCTCATTTGGGTAATGCTAATGAGCAGTTCTTC
clone size: -
D gene: -
V gene: TRBV7-3
J gene: TRBJ2-1

CDR3 protein: CASSEFVGTAAEQYF
CDR3 DNA: TGCGCCAGCAGTGAGTTTGTGGGGACGGCGGCGGAGCAGTACTTC
clone size: -
D gene: -
V gene: TRBV10-1
J gene: TRBJ2-7

CDR3 protein: CASSPTSGSYEQYF
CDR3 DNA: TGCGCCAGCAGCCCAACTAGCGGGAGTTACGAGCAGTACTTC
clone size: -
D gene: TRBD2
V gene: TRBV5-1
J gene: TRBJ2-7

CDR3 protein: CASKRAKFADTQYF
CDR3 DNA: TGTGCCAGCAAGAGGGCAAAATTTGCGGATACGCAGTATTTT
clone size: -
D gene: -
V gene: TRBV27
J gene: TRBJ2-3

CDR3 protein: CASSFAQNIQYF
CDR3 DNA: TGTGCCAGCAGCTTCGCCCAAAACATTCAGTACTTC
clone size: -
D gene: -
V gene: TRBV5-4
J gene: TRBJ2-4

CDR3 protein: CASSGRTGGVPEQYF
CDR3 DNA: TGTGCCAGCAGCGGACGGACAGGGGGCGTCCCCGAGCAGTACTTC
clone size: -
D gene: TRBD1
V gene: TRBV5-4
J gene: TRBJ2-7

CDR3 protein: CAWTLKLAGLTGELFF
CDR3 DNA: TGTGCCTGGACGCTAAAGCTAGCGGGACTGACCGGGGAGCTGTTTTTT
clone size: -
D gene: TRBD2
V gene: TRBV30
J gene: TRBJ2-2

CDR3 protein: CASSETGTGFAGELFF
CDR3 DNA: TGTGCCAGCAGTGAAACCGGGACAGGGTTTGCCGGGGAGCTGTTTTTT
clone size: -
D gene: TRBD1
V gene: TRBV2
J gene: TRBJ2-2

CDR3 protein: CASSPTSLIDEQFF
CDR3 DNA: TGCGCCAGCAGCCCTACTAGCTTAATCGATGAGCAGTTCTTC
clone size: -
D gene: -
V gene: TRBV5-1
J gene: TRBJ2-1

CDR3 protein: CASSFTGEKLFF
CDR3 DNA: TGCGCCAGCAGCTTCACCGGGGAAAAACTGTTTTTT
clone size: -
D gene: -
V gene: TRBV5-1
J gene: TRBJ1-4

CDR3 protein: CASRFGAAETGANTGELFF
CDR3 DNA: TGTGCCAGCAGGTTTGGCGCAGCTGAGACAGGGGCGAACACCGGGGAGCTGTTTTTT
clone size: -
D gene: TRBD1
V gene: TRBV14
J gene: TRBJ2-2

CDR3 protein: CASSQGDNYGYTF
CDR3 DNA: TGTGCCAGCAGCCAAGGGGACAACTATGGCTACACCTTC
clone size: once
D gene: -
V gene: TRBV5-6
J gene: TRBJ1-2

CDR3 protein: CASSSRGGAKNIQYF
CDR3 DNA: TGTGCCAGCAGTTCCCGGGGGGGGGCCAAAAACATTCAGTACTTC
clone size: -
D gene: TRBD2
V gene: TRBV6-5
J gene: TRBJ2-4

CDR3 protein: CASSDTSGRSHNEQFF
CDR3 DNA: TGTGCCAGCAGTGATACTAGCGGGAGGTCCCACAATGAGCAGTTCTTC
clone size: -
D gene: TRBD2
V gene: TRBV25-1
J gene: TRBJ2-1

CDR3 protein: CASSPRYRDEQYF
CDR3 DNA: TGTGCCAGCTCACCACGGTATCGGGACGAGCAGTACTTC
clone size: -
D gene: -
V gene: TRBV18
J gene: TRBJ2-7

CDR3 protein: CSGWDRFFTEAFF
CDR3 DNA: TGCAGCGGATGGGACAGATTCTTCACTGAAGCTTTCTTT
clone size: few
D gene: TRBD1
V gene: TRBV29-1
J gene: TRBJ1-1

CDR3 protein: CASSQSALAGYSDTQYF
CDR3 DNA: TGCGCCAGCAGTCAATCGGCGCTAGCGGGATACTCAGATACGCAGTATTTT
clone size: -
D gene: TRBD2
V gene: TRBV23-1
J gene: TRBJ2-3

CDR3 protein: CSAGLVNEQFF
CDR3 DNA: TGCAGTGCTGGACTAGTCAATGAGCAGTTCTTC
clone size: once
D gene: TRBD2
V gene: TRBV20-1
J gene: TRBJ2-1

CDR3 protein: CASSLAPLRDTQYF
CDR3 DNA: TGCGCCAGCAGCTTGGCCCCCCTGCGGGATACGCAGTATTTT
clone size: once
D gene: -
V gene: TRBV5-1
J gene: TRBJ2-3

CDR3 protein: CASSPGTNSYEQYF
CDR3 DNA: TGTGCCAGCTCACCCGGGACAAATTCCTACGAGCAGTACTTC
clone size: -
D gene: -
V gene: TRBV18
J gene: TRBJ2-7

CDR3 protein: CATSSLPTHAPGANVLTF
CDR3 DNA: TGTGCCACCAGCAGCCTACCAACGCACGCTCCTGGGGCCAACGTCCTGACTTTC
clone size: -
D gene: -
V gene: TRBV15
J gene: TRBJ2-6

CDR3 protein: CAWGDRGLYEQYF
CDR3 DNA: TGTGCCTGGGGGGACAGGGGGCTTTACGAGCAGTACTTC
clone size: -
D gene: TRBD1
V gene: TRBV30
J gene: TRBJ2-7